A selection of T cell receptor beta chains follows, all from one sample in a study of human T cells and chemical hapten exposure. Each CDR3 protein gets one entry after TCRdb re-called the RACE reads with MiXCR. The repertoire holds 65,000 to 80,000 distinct CDR3 sequences, with 10% as singletons. The source was whole blood, collected in connection with sensitization to the hapten diphenylcyclopropenone (DPC). The receptors here all came from a woman between 50 and 59 years old with alopecia areata. Some clones in this sample may be carry-over from other donors' samples. CDR3s include the opening cysteine and the closing phenylalanine or tryptophan. D genes are given only for firm matches. Clone size appears in some rows only: once, few, many, or a class for an expanded clone.

V gene	J gene	clone size	D gene	CDR3 protein	CDR3 DNA
TRBV28	TRBJ1-2	many	.	CASSLPRQNYGYTF	TGTGCCAGCAGTTTACCCCGACAGAACTATGGCTACACCTTC
TRBV12-3/TRBV12-4	TRBJ2-1	.	TRBD2	CASSFGPSGNGEQFF	TGTGCCAGCAGTTTCGGCCCTAGCGGGAATGGTGAGCAGTTCTTC
TRBV7-3	TRBJ2-2	few	TRBD2	CASSSGSGRAATGELFF	TGTGCCAGCAGCAGCGGGAGCGGGAGGGCCGCCACCGGGGAGCTGTTTTTT
TRBV14	TRBJ2-7	few	.	CASSLQGLGTYEQYF	TGTGCCAGCAGCCTTCAGGGACTCGGGACCTACGAGCAGTACTTC
TRBV7-8	TRBJ2-3	few	.	CASSLDPWRQGADTQYF	TGTGCCAGCAGCTTAGACCCCTGGCGTCAAGGAGCAGATACGCAGTATTTT
TRBV30	TRBJ2-3	few	.	CAWSLSTDTQYF	TGTGCCTGGAGTCTTAGCACAGATACGCAGTATTTT
TRBV28	TRBJ1-5	few	.	CASSLSGIGNQPQHF	TGTGCCAGCAGTTTGTCGGGGATTGGAAATCAGCCCCAGCATTTT
TRBV27	TRBJ2-7	few	TRBD2	CASSRAGTSGYEQYF	TGTGCCAGCAGCCGAGCCGGGACTAGCGGTTACGAGCAGTACTTC
TRBV3-1	TRBJ1-1	.	.	CASSHMRRGEAFF	TGTGCCAGCAGCCACATGAGGAGGGGTGAAGCTTTCTTT
TRBV7-2	TRBJ1-5	many	.	CASSRLTHSNQPQHF	TGTGCCAGCAGCCGATTGACCCATAGCAATCAGCCCCAGCATTTT
TRBV28	TRBJ2-7	few	.	CLLKHSYEQYF	TGTCTCCTTAAGCACTCCTACGAGCAGTACTTC
TRBV7-8	TRBJ2-3	.	.	CASTPAGDTQYF	TGTGCCAGCACCCCAGCGGGAGATACGCAGTATTTT
TRBV24-1	TRBJ1-2	.	.	CATGGNYGYTF	TGTGCCACCGGGGGGAACTATGGCTACACCTTC
TRBV28	TRBJ2-3	.	TRBD2	CASPPAGGGLFADTQYF	TGTGCCAGCCCCCCCGCTGGGGGGGGTCTATTTGCAGATACGCAGTATTTT
TRBV6-6	TRBJ2-1	few	.	CASMGSEDEQFF	TGTGCCAGCATGGGTTCTGAGGATGAGCAGTTCTTC
TRBV3-1	TRBJ2-6	few	.	CASSQDLSGANVLTF	TGTGCCAGCAGCCAAGACCTCTCTGGGGCCAACGTCCTGACTTTC
TRBV29-1	TRBJ1-1	many	.	CSVEDRKTYANTEAFF	TGCAGCGTTGAAGATCGGAAAACATATGCTAACACTGAAGCTTTCTTT
TRBV19	TRBJ2-6	.	.	CASTMAQTGANVLTF	TGTGCCAGTACCATGGCCCAGACCGGGGCCAACGTCCTGACTTTC
TRBV7-6	TRBJ2-2	many	TRBD1	CASSLVQGAGELFF	TGTGCCAGCAGCCTCGTACAGGGGGCCGGGGAGCTGTTTTTT
TRBV19	TRBJ2-7	.	TRBD1	CASSTQGASYEQYF	TGTGCCAGTAGTACTCAGGGGGCGAGCTACGAGCAGTACTTC
TRBV18	TRBJ1-2	few	.	CASSPMAAQSNYGYTF	TGTGCCAGCTCACCAATGGCCGCCCAATCTAACTATGGCTACACCTTC
TRBV29-1	TRBJ2-7	many	TRBD1	CSARGPGSAEQYF	TGCAGCGCAAGGGGGCCGGGGTCCGCCGAGCAGTACTTC
TRBV5-1	TRBJ2-1	.	TRBD2	CASATSRTHEQFF	TGCGCCAGTGCGACTAGCAGGACACATGAGCAGTTCTTC
TRBV24-1	TRBJ2-1	few	.	CATSDPDNEQFF	TGTGCCACCAGTGACCCCGACAATGAGCAGTTCTTC
TRBV11-3	TRBJ1-1	many	.	CASTLARNTEAFF	TGTGCCAGCACCCTCGCAAGGAACACTGAAGCTTTCTTT
TRBV12-3/TRBV12-4	TRBJ1-1	.	.	CASSTPTGTEAFF	TGTGCCAGCAGTACCCCAACAGGGACTGAAGCTTTCTTT
TRBV6-5	TRBJ1-2	few	TRBD1	CASSYSGQGRTNYGYTF	TGTGCCAGCAGTTACTCGGGACAGGGAAGAACTAACTATGGCTACACCTTC
TRBV20-1	TRBJ2-3	few	TRBD1	CSANRGTGTTDTQYF	TGCAGTGCTAACCGGGGGACAGGGACCACAGATACGCAGTATTTT
TRBV7-9	TRBJ1-4	.	.	CASSPSQLNEKLFF	TGTGCCAGCAGCCCGTCCCAGTTAAATGAAAAACTGTTTTTT
TRBV9	TRBJ2-3	.	.	CASSVGPSTDTQYF	TGTGCCAGCAGCGTAGGGCCGAGCACAGATACGCAGTATTTT
TRBV6-4	TRBJ2-3	.	.	CASSDRQDTQYF	TGTGCCAGCAGTGATCGACAGGATACGCAGTATTTT
TRBV21-1	TRBJ2-7	.	.	CASSKAQDRVYEQYF	TGTGCCAGCAGCAAAGCGCAGGACAGAGTGTACGAGCAGTACTTC
TRBV3-1	TRBJ2-7	few	TRBD2	CASSQVGTSGTHGQYF	TGTGCCAGCAGCCAAGTAGGGACTAGCGGGACCCACGGGCAGTACTTC
TRBV7-9	TRBJ2-2	.	TRBD1	CASSSWTGSAGELFF	TGTGCCAGCAGCTCTTGGACAGGGAGCGCCGGGGAGCTGTTTTTT
TRBV5-1	TRBJ2-7	many	.	CASSLPSNPEQYF	TGCGCCAGCAGCTTGCCAAGTAACCCCGAGCAGTACTTC
TRBV5-1	TRBJ2-5	few	.	CASSSWDGQETQYF	TGCGCCAGCAGCTCCTGGGACGGCCAAGAGACCCAGTACTTC
TRBV29-1	TRBJ2-1	.	TRBD2	CSVVSSGTYNEQFF	TGCAGCGTTGTGAGTAGCGGGACCTACAATGAGCAGTTCTTC
TRBV15	TRBJ1-1	.	TRBD1	CATRQGVSAEAFF	TGTGCCACCCGACAGGGGGTCAGCGCTGAAGCTTTCTTT
TRBV20-1	TRBJ2-3	.	TRBD2	CVGTSHTDTQYF	TGCGTAGGGACTAGCCACACAGATACGCAGTATTTT
TRBV6-5	TRBJ2-1	.	TRBD1	CASTPGQGGSEQFF	TGTGCCAGCACCCCGGGACAGGGAGGCAGTGAGCAGTTCTTC
TRBV6-5	TRBJ2-1	.	TRBD2	CASSQETSGRGEQFF	TGTGCCAGCAGTCAAGAGACTAGCGGGAGAGGGGAGCAGTTCTTC
TRBV7-6	TRBJ2-1	many	TRBD2	CASSSHYSSGRATEQFF	TGTGCCAGCAGCTCCCATTATTCTAGCGGGAGGGCCACTGAGCAGTTCTTC
TRBV29-1	TRBJ2-7	.	.	CSVSGYEQYF	TGCAGCGTTTCAGGATACGAGCAGTACTTC
TRBV19	TRBJ1-2	.	.	CASSISGTGNYGYTF	TGTGCCAGTAGTATTTCAGGGACGGGAAACTATGGCTACACCTTC
TRBV18	TRBJ2-7	.	TRBD2	CASSPQTSGSEQYF	TGTGCCAGCTCACCGCAGACTAGCGGGAGCGAGCAGTACTTC
TRBV6-5	TRBJ1-1	few	.	CASRRNTEAFF	TGTGCCAGCAGGAGGAACACTGAAGCTTTCTTT
TRBV4-3	TRBJ2-1	few	TRBD2	CASSPREAGPYNEQFF	TGCGCCAGCAGCCCCCGCGAAGCGGGACCCTACAATGAGCAGTTCTTC
TRBV2	TRBJ2-5	few	.	CASSEALGGASRETQYF	TGTGCCAGCAGTGAAGCGCTGGGGGGCGCTTCCCGAGAGACCCAGTACTTC